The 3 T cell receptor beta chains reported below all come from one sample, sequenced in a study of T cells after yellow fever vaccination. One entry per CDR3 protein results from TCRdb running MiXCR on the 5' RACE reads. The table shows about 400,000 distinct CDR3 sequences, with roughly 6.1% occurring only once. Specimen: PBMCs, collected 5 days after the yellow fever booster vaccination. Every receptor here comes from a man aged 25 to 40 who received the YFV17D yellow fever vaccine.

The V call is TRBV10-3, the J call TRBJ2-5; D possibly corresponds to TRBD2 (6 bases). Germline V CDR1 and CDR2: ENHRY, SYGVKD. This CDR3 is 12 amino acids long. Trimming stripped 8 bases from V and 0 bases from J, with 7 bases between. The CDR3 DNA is TGTGCCATCGCGGGGAACCAAGAGACCCAGTACTTC. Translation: CAIAGNQETQYF.

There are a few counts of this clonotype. CDR3 in DNA: TGTGCCAGCAGCGTAGCCCTTTCAGGGGATACGCAGTATTTT. This translates into CASSVALSGDTQYF. The V gene is TRBV9, the J gene TRBJ2-3, with D tentatively TRBD1 (5 bases). Trimming left V 0 bases short and J 6 bases short, with 11 bases between. This CDR3 comprises 14 residues. Germline assignment: CDR1 SGDLS and CDR2 YYNGEE.

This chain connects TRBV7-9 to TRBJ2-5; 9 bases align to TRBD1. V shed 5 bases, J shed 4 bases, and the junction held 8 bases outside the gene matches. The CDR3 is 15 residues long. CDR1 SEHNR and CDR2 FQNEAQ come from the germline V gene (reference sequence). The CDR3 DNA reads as TGTGCCAGCAGCACGTACAGGGGGCGGGGAGAGACCCAGTACTTC. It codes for CASSTYRGRGETQYF. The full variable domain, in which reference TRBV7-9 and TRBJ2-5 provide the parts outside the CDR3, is DTGVSQNPRHKITKRGQNVTFRCDPISEHNRLYWYRQTLGQGPEFLTYFQNEAQLEKSRLLSDRFSAERPKGSFSTLEIQRTEQGDSAMYLCASSTYRGRGETQYFGPGTRLLVL.